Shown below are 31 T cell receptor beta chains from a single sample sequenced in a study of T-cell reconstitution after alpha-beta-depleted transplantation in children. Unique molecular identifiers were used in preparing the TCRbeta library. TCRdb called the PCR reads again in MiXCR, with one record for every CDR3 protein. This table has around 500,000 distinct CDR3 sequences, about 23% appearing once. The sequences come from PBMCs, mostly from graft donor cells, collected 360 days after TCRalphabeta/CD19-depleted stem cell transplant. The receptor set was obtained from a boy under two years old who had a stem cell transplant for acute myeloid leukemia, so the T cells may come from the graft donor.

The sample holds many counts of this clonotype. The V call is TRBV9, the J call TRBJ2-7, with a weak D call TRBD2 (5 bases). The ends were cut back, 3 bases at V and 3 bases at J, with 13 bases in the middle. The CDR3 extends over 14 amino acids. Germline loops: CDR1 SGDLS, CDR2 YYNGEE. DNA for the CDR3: TGTGCCAGCAGCGAAGGAATTGGAGGCTACGAGCAGTACTTC. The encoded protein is CASSEGIGGYEQYF.

CDR3 residues: CSAAGVSNQPQHF. The CDR3 region has the DNA TGCAGTGCTGCAGGGGTGAGCAATCAGCCCCAGCATTTT. This chain uses TRBV20-1 with TRBJ1-5; D may be TRBD1 (6 bases). The CDR3 sequence is 13 residues long. The germline V gene encodes CDR1 DFQATT and CDR2 SNEGSKA (reference sequence). The germline V and J ends were trimmed by 5 bases and 1 base, with 9 bases remaining between them.

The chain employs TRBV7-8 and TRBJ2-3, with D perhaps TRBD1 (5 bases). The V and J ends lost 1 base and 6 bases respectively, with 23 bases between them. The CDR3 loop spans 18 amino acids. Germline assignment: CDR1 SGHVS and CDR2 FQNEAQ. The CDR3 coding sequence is TGTGCCAGCAGCTTAGTTCGGGCAGGGTTCCTGACCAGGGATACGCAGTATTTT. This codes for CASSLVRAGFLTRDTQYF.

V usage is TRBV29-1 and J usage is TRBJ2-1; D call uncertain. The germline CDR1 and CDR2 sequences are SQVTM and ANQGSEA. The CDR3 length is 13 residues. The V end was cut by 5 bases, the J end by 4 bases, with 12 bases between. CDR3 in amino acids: CSVYWQSYNEQFF. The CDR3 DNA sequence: TGCAGCGTTTATTGGCAGAGTTACAATGAGCAGTTCTTC.

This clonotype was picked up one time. CDR3 sequence (DNA): TGCGCCAGCAGTATCCCGAACACCGGGGAGCTGTTTTTT. This codes for CASSIPNTGELFF. The chain is built from TRBV4-3 and TRBJ2-2; no clear D. Trimming pared 6 bases from V and 0 bases from J, leaving 5 bases between. Germline CDR1 reads LGHNA; CDR2 reads YSLEER. The CDR3 loop spans 13 amino acids.

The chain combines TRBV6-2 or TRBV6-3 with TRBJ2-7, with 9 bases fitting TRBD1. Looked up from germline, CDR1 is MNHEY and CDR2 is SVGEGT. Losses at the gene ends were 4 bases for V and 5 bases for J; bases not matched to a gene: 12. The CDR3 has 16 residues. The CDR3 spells CASSSHPGTGWNEQYF. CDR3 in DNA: TGTGCCAGCAGTTCCCATCCCGGGACAGGGTGGAACGAGCAGTACTTC.

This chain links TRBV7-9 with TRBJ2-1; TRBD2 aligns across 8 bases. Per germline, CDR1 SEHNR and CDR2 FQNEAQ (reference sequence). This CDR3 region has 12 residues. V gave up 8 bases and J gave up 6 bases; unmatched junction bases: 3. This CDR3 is CASPGGGNEQFF. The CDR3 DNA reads TGTGCCAGCCCCGGGGGGGGCAATGAGCAGTTCTTC.

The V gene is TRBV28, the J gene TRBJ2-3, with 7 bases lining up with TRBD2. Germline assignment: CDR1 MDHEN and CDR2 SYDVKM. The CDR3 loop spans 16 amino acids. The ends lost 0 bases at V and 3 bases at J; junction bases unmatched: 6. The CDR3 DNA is TGTGCCAGCAGTTTATGGTCCAGCGGGGCTACAGATACGCAGTATTTT. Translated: CASSLWSSGATDTQYF. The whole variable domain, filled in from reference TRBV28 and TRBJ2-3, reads DVKVTQSSRYLVKRTGEKVFLECVQDMDHENMFWYRQDPGLGLRLIYFSYDVKMKEKGDIPEGYSVSREKKERFSLILESASTNQTSMYLCASSLWSSGATDTQYFGPGTRLTVL.

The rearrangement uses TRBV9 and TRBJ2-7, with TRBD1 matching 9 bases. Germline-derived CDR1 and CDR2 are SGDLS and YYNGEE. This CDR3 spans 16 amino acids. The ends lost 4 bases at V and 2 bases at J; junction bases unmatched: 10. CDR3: CASSTRDRAIPYEQYF. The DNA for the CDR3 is TGTGCCAGCAGCACCCGGGACAGGGCCATCCCCTACGAGCAGTACTTC.

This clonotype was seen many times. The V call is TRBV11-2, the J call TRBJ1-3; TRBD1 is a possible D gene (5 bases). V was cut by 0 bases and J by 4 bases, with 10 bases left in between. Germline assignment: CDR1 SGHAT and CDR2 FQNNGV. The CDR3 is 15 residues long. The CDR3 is CASSLEWGSGNTIYF. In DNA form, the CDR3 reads TGTGCCAGCAGCTTAGAGTGGGGGTCCGGAAACACCATATATTTT.

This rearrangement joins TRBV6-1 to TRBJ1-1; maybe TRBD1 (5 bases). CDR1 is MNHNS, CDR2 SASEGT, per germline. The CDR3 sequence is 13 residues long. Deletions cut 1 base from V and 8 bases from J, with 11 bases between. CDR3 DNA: TGTGCCAGCAGTGAAGGGGGGAAGAGAGAAGCTTTCTTT. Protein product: CASSEGGKREAFF.

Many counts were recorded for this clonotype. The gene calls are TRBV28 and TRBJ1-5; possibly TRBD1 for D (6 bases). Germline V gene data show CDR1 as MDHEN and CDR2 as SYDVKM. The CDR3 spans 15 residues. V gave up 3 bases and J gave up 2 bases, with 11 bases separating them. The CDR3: CASSFYRAGNQPQHF. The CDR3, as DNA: TGTGCCAGCAGTTTCTACAGGGCGGGCAATCAGCCCCAGCATTTT.

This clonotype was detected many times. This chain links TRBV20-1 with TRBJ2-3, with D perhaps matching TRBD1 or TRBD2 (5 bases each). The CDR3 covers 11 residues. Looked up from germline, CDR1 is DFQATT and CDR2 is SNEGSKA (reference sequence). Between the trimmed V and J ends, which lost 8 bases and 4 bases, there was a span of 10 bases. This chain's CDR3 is CSYEGSDTQYF. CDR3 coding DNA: TGCAGTTATGAGGGGTCAGATACGCAGTATTTT.

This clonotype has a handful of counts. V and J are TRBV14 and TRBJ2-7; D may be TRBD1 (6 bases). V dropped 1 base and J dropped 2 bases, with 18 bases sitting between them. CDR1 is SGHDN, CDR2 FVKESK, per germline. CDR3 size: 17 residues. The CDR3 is CASSQGRGQLNPYEQYF. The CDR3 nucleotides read TGTGCCAGCAGCCAAGGAAGAGGACAGCTTAACCCCTACGAGCAGTACTTC.

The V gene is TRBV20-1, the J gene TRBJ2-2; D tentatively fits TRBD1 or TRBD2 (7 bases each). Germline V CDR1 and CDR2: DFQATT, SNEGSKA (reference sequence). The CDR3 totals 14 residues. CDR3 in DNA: TGCCGCGCGCGGCAGGGGGGGAAGACCGGGGAGCTGTTTTTT. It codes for CRARQGGKTGELFF.

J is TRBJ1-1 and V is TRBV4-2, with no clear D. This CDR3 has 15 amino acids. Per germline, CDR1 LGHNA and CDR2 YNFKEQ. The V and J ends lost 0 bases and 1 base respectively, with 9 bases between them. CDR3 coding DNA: TGTGCCAGCAGCCAAGATCACACTCCGAACACTGAAGCTTTCTTT. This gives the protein CASSQDHTPNTEAFF.

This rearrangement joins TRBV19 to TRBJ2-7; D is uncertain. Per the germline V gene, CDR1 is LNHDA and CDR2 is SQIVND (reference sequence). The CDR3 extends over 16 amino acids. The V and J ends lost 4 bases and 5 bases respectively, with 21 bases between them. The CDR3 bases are TGTGCCAGTAGTACGTACTCAATTAGCTCATCCCACGAGCAGTACTTC. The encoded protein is CASSTYSISSSHEQYF.

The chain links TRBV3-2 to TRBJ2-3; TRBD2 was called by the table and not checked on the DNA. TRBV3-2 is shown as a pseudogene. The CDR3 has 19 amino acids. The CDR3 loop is CASSQPLAGAYERTDTQYF. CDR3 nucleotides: TGTGCCAGCAGCCAGCCACTAGCGGGGGCTTATGAACGCACAGATACGCAGTATTTT.

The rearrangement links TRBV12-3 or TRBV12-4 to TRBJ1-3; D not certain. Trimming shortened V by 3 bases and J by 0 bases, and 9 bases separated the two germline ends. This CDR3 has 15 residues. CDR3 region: CASSFATISGNTIYF. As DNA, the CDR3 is TGTGCCAGCAGTTTCGCCACAATCTCTGGAAACACCATATATTTT.

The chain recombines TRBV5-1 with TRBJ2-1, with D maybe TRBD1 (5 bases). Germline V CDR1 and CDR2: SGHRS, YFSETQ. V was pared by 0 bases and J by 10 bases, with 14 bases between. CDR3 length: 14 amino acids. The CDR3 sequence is CASSLDRQSREQFF. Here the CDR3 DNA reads TGCGCCAGCAGCTTGGACCGACAGTCTCGCGAGCAGTTCTTC.

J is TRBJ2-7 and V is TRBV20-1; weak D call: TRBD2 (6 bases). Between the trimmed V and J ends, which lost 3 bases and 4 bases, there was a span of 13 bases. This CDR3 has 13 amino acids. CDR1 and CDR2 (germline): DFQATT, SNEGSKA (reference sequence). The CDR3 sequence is CSARGGARYEQYV. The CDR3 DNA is TGCAGTGCTAGGGGGGGAGCTAGGTACGAGCAGTACGTC.

The CDR3 loop reads CASSLALGGNTEAFF. CDR3 DNA sequence: TGTGCCAGCAGCTTAGCGTTGGGAGGTAACACTGAAGCTTTCTTT. This chain joins TRBV7-9 and TRBJ1-1; D not resolved. The CDR3 sequence is 15 residues long. CDR1 is SEHNR, CDR2 FQNEAQ, per germline (reference sequence). The V end lost 0 bases, the J end lost 2 bases, and 10 bases lay between the germline ends.

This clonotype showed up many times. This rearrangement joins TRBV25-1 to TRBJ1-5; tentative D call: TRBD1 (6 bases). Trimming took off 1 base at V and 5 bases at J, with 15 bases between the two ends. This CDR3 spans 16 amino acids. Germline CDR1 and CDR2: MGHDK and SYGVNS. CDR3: CASSELGVDSDQPQHF. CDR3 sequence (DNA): TGTGCCAGCAGTGAATTAGGCGTGGACAGCGATCAGCCCCAGCATTTT.

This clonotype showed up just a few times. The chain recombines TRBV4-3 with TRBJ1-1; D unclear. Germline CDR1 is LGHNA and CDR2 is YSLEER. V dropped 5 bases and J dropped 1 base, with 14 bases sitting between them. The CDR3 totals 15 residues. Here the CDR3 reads CASSIRPTGNTEAFF. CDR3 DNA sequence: TGCGCCAGCAGCATACGACCGACGGGGAACACTGAAGCTTTCTTT.

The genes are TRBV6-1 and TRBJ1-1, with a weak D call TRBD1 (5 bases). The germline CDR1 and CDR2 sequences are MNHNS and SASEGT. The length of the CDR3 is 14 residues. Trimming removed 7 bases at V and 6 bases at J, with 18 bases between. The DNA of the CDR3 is TGTGCCAGCACCATCAGCGGGGGAGGTTCTGAAGCTTTCTTT. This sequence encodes CASTISGGGSEAFF.

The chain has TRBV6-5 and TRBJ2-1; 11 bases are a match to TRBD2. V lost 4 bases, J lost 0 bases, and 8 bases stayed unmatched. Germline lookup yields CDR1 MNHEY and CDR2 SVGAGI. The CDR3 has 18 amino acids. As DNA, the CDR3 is TGTGCCAGCAGTTCTACTAGGACTAGCGGGTTCTCCTACAATGAGCAGTTCTTC. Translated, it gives CASSSTRTSGFSYNEQFF.

The CDR3 sequence is CSARGRIDIDTQYF. The DNA of the CDR3 is TGCAGTGCTAGAGGGAGGATCGACATAGATACGCAGTATTTT. This chain uses TRBV20-1 with TRBJ2-3, with a weak D call TRBD2 (5 bases). The V and J ends lost 1 base and 5 bases respectively, with 13 bases between them. This CDR3 has 14 amino acids. Germline V gives CDR1 DFQATT, CDR2 SNEGSKA (reference sequence).

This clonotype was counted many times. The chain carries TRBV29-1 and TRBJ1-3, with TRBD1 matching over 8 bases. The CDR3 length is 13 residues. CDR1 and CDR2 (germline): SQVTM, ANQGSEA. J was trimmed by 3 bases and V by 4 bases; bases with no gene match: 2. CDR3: CSVAGTGGNTIYF. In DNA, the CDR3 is TGCAGCGTTGCCGGGACAGGTGGAAACACCATATATTTT.

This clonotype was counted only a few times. The CDR3 protein is CASRGPRDTQYF. The CDR3 DNA follows: TGTGCCAGCCGGGGGCCCCGGGATACGCAGTATTTT. The chain is built from TRBV6-5 and TRBJ2-3; TRBD1 or TRBD2 may be the D gene (6 bases each). The germline CDR1 and CDR2 sequences are MNHEY and SVGAGI. V gave up 8 bases and J gave up 6 bases, with 12 bases separating them. This CDR3 has 12 residues.

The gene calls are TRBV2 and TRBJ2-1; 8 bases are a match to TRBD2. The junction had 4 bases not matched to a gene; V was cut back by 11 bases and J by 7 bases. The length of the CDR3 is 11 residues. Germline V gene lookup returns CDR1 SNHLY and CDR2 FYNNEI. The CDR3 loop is CAPGGINEQFF. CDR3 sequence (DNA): TGTGCCCCGGGGGGGATTAATGAGCAGTTCTTC.

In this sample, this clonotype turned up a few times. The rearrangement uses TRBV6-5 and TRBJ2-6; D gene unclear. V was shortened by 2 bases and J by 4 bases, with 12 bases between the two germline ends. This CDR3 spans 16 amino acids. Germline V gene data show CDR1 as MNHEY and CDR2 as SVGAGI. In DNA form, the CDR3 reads TGTGCCAGCAGTTACGACACCCCTAGGGGGGCCAACGTCCTGACTTTC. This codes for CASSYDTPRGANVLTF.